Each of the 21 T cell receptor beta chains below was sequenced from the same sample in a study of cytomegalovirus exposure and HLA in healthy donors. Vbeta (60) and Jbeta (13) primers were used in the PCR. Using immunoSEQ multiplex PCR, the repertoire was profiled, and TCRdb retains in-frame clones only, with some absent. The table shows under 150,000 clones, with about 82% occurring only once. The specimen was PBMCs. All receptors come from a man aged 30-40 years in good health and CMV-seronegative.

This chain joins TRBV25-1 and TRBJ1-3; D possibly corresponds to TRBD1 (6 bases). Trimming shortened V by 5 bases and J by 0 bases, and 11 bases separated the two germline ends. The germline gives CDR1 MGHDK, CDR2 SYGVNS. The CDR3 covers 15 residues. The CDR3 protein is CASSKPGVSGNTIYF. The CDR3 DNA reads as TGTGCCAGCAGTAAACCAGGGGTCTCTGGAAACACCATATATTTT.

The chain is built from TRBV28 and TRBJ2-7; 12 nucleotides match TRBD2. Germline CDR1 MDHEN, CDR2 SYDVKM. Germline trimming cut 4 bases from V and 2 bases from J; bases unmatched to any gene: 15. The CDR3 spans 19 residues. As DNA, the CDR3 is TGTGCCAGCAGTTCCTGGGGACTAGCGGGCTTGAAAACCCCCTACGAGCAGTACTTC. This gives the protein CASSSWGLAGLKTPYEQYF.

The J gene is TRBJ1-1, the V gene TRBV29-1; D call uncertain. This CDR3 has 12 amino acids. Germline lookup yields CDR1 SQVTM and CDR2 ANQGSEA. V lost 0 bases, J lost 4 bases, and 6 bases lay in between. Here the CDR3 reads CSVEDRITEAFF. The DNA for the CDR3 is TGCAGCGTTGAAGATAGAATCACTGAAGCTTTCTTT.

The chain is built from TRBV7-9 and TRBJ1-1; D is uncertain. Germline loops: CDR1 SEHNR, CDR2 FQNEAQ (reference sequence). The V end was cut by 1 base, the J end by 4 bases, with 4 bases between. This CDR3 is built from 12 residues. The CDR3 protein is CASSLGATEAFF. Written as DNA, the CDR3 is TGTGCCAGCAGCTTAGGGGCCACTGAAGCTTTCTTT. The full variable domain, with the rest looked up from reference TRBV7-9 and TRBJ1-1, is DTGVSQNPRHKITKRGQNVTFRCDPISEHNRLYWYRQTLGQGPEFLTYFQNEAQLEKSRLLSDRFSAERPKGSFSTLEIQRTEQGDSAMYLCASSLGATEAFFGQGTRLTVV.

The V gene is TRBV28, the J gene TRBJ2-7; 8 nucleotides line up with TRBD1. Germline V gives CDR1 MDHEN, CDR2 SYDVKM. V shed 7 bases, J shed 5 bases, and the junction held 10 bases outside the gene matches. The CDR3 contains 14 residues. The CDR3 DNA follows: TGTGCCAGCACCGCGGACAGGGTAGTCCACGAGCAGTACTTC. This gives the protein CASTADRVVHEQYF. Using reference TRBV28 and TRBJ2-7 for the parts outside the CDR3, the full variable domain is DVKVTQSSRYLVKRTGEKVFLECVQDMDHENMFWYRQDPGLGLRLIYFSYDVKMKEKGDIPEGYSVSREKKERFSLILESASTNQTSMYLCASTADRVVHEQYFGPGTRLTVT.

The chain employs TRBV5-4 and TRBJ2-6; D might be TRBD2 (6 bases). The CDR3 runs to 19 residues. Germline lookup yields CDR1 SGHNT and CDR2 YYREEE (reference sequence). Trimming stripped 1 base from V and 4 bases from J, with 21 bases between. CDR3 DNA sequence: TGTGCCAGCAGCTTGTTGTGGGCAGGGCGAGGAGGGGGGGCCAACGTCCTGACTTTC. Translating gives CASSLLWAGRGGGANVLTF.

The J gene is TRBJ2-2, the V gene TRBV2; tentative D call: TRBD1 (6 bases). The CDR3 extends over 16 amino acids. Germline V gene data show CDR1 as SNHLY and CDR2 as FYNNEI. With 2 bases removed from V and 4 bases from J, the gap between germline ends came to 14 bases. CDR3 bases: TGTGCCAGCAGTGAATCAGCAGGGGTGAGCACCGGGGAGCTGTTTTTT. Protein product: CASSESAGVSTGELFF. Full variable domain (missing parts from reference TRBV2 and TRBJ2-2): EPEVTQTPSHQVTQMGQEVILRCVPISNHLYFYWYRQILGQKVEFLVSFYNNEISEKSEIFDDQFSVERPDGSNFTLKIRSTKLEDSAMYFCASSESAGVSTGELFFGEGSRLTVL.

The chain is built from TRBV27 and TRBJ2-7; 10 bases map to TRBD2. CDR1 is MNHEY and CDR2 is SMNVEV in the germline V gene (reference sequence). This CDR3 contains 15 residues. J was trimmed by 0 bases and V by 6 bases; bases with no gene match: 5. This CDR3 is CASRGTSARSYEQYF. CDR3 bases: TGTGCCAGCAGGGGGACTAGCGCCCGCTCCTACGAGCAGTACTTC.

The genes are TRBV7-9 and TRBJ2-7; D may be TRBD1 (6 bases). V lost 8 bases and J lost 2, with 16 bases in between. The germline gives CDR1 SEHNR, CDR2 FQNEAQ (reference sequence). The CDR3 extends over 14 amino acids. The CDR3 DNA sequence: TGTGCCAGCGCCAGGGCAGGGGACGCCTACGAGCAGTACTTC. Translating gives CASARAGDAYEQYF.

This chain joins TRBV5-6 and TRBJ1-4; weak D call: TRBD1 (5 bases). CDR1 is SGHDT, CDR2 YYEEEE, per germline. V lost 4 bases and J 3 bases, leaving 16 bases between the germline ends. The CDR3 is 16 amino acids. The CDR3 nucleotides are TGTGCCAGCAGCCTAAGATGGGGGGGAGCTAATGAAAAACTGTTTTTT. Translation: CASSLRWGGANEKLFF.

The rearrangement links TRBV5-4 to TRBJ1-3; 9 nucleotides agree with TRBD1. Trimming took 4 bases from V and 2 from J; bases not matched to a gene: 4. The germline CDR1 and CDR2 sequences are SGHNT and YYREEE (reference sequence). This CDR3 is 15 amino acids long. CDR3 DNA sequence: TGTGCCAGCAGCCGGACAGGGGTCGCTGGAAACACCATATATTTT. The encoded protein is CASSRTGVAGNTIYF. The full variable domain, completed using reference TRBV5-4 and TRBJ1-3, is ETGVTQSPTHLIKTRGQQVTLRCSSQSGHNTVSWYQQALGQGPQFIFQYYREEENGRGNFPPRFSGLQFPNYSSELNVNALELDDSALYLCASSRTGVAGNTIYFGEGSWLTVV.

J is TRBJ2-3 and V is TRBV27; TRBD1 aligns across 7 bases. The germline V gene has CDR1 MNHEY and CDR2 SMNVEV (reference sequence). V shed 6 bases and J 4 bases; nucleotides not matched to a gene: 4. The CDR3 totals 13 residues. DNA for the CDR3: TGTGCCAGCAGCTTCACAGGGGCAGATACGCAGTATTTT. It yields the protein CASSFTGADTQYF.

This clone was observed a handful of times. The rearrangement joins TRBV28 to TRBJ1-3, with 7 bases identical to TRBD1. The germline CDR1 and CDR2 sequences are MDHEN and SYDVKM. J lost 2 bases, V lost 6 bases, and 4 bases had no gene match. The length of the CDR3 is 14 residues. The CDR3 sequence is CASRSGGAGNTIYF. The CDR3 DNA is TGTGCCAGCAGATCAGGGGGTGCTGGAAACACCATATATTTT.

The rearrangement links TRBV6-6 to TRBJ1-1; perhaps TRBD1 as D (6 bases). The V end lost 1 base, the J end lost 4 bases, and 13 bases lay between the germline ends. The CDR3 consists of 15 residues. The germline gives CDR1 MNHNY, CDR2 SVGAGI (reference sequence). CDR3 region: CASSYFQGPSTEAFF. The CDR3 nucleotides are TGTGCCAGCAGTTACTTCCAGGGGCCCAGCACTGAAGCTTTCTTT.

The genes are TRBV9 and TRBJ1-2, with D uncertain. The germline CDR1 and CDR2 sequences are SGDLS and YYNGEE. The germline V and J ends were trimmed by 0 bases and 0 bases, with 3 bases remaining between them. This CDR3 is 13 amino acids long. The CDR3 DNA reads TGTGCCAGCAGCGTAGGGCCTAACTATGGCTACACCTTC. It encodes CASSVGPNYGYTF.

The chain employs TRBV9 and TRBJ2-1; D uncertain. This CDR3 contains 15 residues. Germline CDR1 and CDR2: SGDLS and YYNGEE. V was trimmed by 0 bases and J by 3 bases, leaving 10 bases between them. CDR3 coding DNA: TGTGCCAGCAGCGTAGCTGGAGCTGGCTACAATGAGCAGTTCTTC. Translation gives CASSVAGAGYNEQFF.

CDR3 coding DNA: TGTGCCAGTAGGAGGGACACGGGGTCGACGAGATATGGCTACACCTTC. As protein: CASRRDTGSTRYGYTF. The V call is TRBV19, the J call TRBJ1-2, with D perhaps TRBD1 (6 bases). This CDR3 region has 16 residues. Germline loops: CDR1 LNHDA, CDR2 SQIVND (reference sequence). V lost 6 bases and J lost 5, with 22 bases in between.

The CDR3 DNA reads TGTGCCAGCTCACCACGGGCAGGGATTGTTTTTGACTACACCTTC. It encodes CASSPRAGIVFDYTF. The J gene is TRBJ1-2, the V gene TRBV18, with D maybe TRBD1 (5 bases). From germline, CDR1 is KGHSH and CDR2 LQKENI. Trimming removed 1 base from V and 10 bases from J, with 19 bases in between. This CDR3 comprises 15 residues.

V usage is TRBV29-1 and J usage is TRBJ1-2; the D is unclear. Germline V gives CDR1 SQVTM, CDR2 ANQGSEA. Between the trimmed V and J ends, which lost 4 bases and 4 bases, there was a span of 16 bases. CDR3 size: 14 residues. The CDR3 nucleotides are TGCAGCGTTGCAACTCCTCCCGGGAGCTATGGCTACACCTTC. This sequence encodes CSVATPPGSYGYTF.

As for this clone: One end of the junction is discordant with germline, which a read error may explain. The sample carries other DNA sequences with the same CDR3. The J gene is TRBJ1-2, the V gene TRBV7-2, with TRBD1 matching over 8 bases. CDR3 length: 14 residues. Germline CDR1 and CDR2: SGHTA and FQGNSA. The CDR3 DNA follows: TGTGCCAGCACGGGACAGGATTCTAACTATGGCTACACCTTT. As protein: CASTGQDSNYGYTF. The whole variable domain, remainder taken from reference TRBV7-2 and TRBJ1-2, is GAGVSQSPSNKVTEKGKDVELRCDPISGHTALYWYRQSLGQGLEFLIYFQGNSAPDKSGLPSDRFSAERTGGSVSTLTIQRTQQEDSAVYLCASTGQDSNYGYTFGSGTRLTVV.

The V gene is TRBV5-4, the J gene TRBJ1-2; the match to TRBD1 covers 8 bases. From germline, CDR1 is SGHNT and CDR2 YYREEE (reference sequence). The CDR3 is 14 residues long. J lost 8 bases, V lost 5 bases, and 11 bases had no gene match. DNA for the CDR3: TGTGCCAGCAGTCTTAGGGACAGGTCTAACGGCTACACCTTC. It encodes CASSLRDRSNGYTF.